The clone carrying this T cell receptor beta chain came up many times. Antigen specificity is unknown. The data stem from a study of human T cells and chemical hapten exposure. Time point meaning: patch test 3, about 24 weeks after DPC sensitization. The treatment: therapeutic diphenylcyclopropenone sensitization with weekly scalp DPC. The CDR3 has 19 amino acids. Germline CDR1 GTSNPN, CDR2 SVGIG (reference sequence). V lost 3 bases and J lost 0; bases outside the gene matches: 15. In TCRdb, the RACE reads were re-called with MiXCR into one record per CDR3 protein. The sample includes about 84,000 distinct CDR3 sequences, 10% to 12% of them seen just once. Study-level points and caveats: After DPC sensitization, TCRs above 1 in 1000 frequency showed no change.

The gene calls are TRBV30 and TRBJ2-4; 9 positions match TRBD2. Sequencing was performed on whole blood, taken in connection with sensitization to the hapten diphenylcyclopropenone (DPC). The clonotype originates from a woman between 45 and 65 years old with alopecia areata. Some clones in this sample may be carry-over from other donors' samples. CDR3 sequence: CAWSQGVASGKIAKNIQYF. The DNA of the CDR3 is TGTGCCTGGAGCCAAGGGGTGGCTAGCGGGAAAATAGCCAAAAACATTCAGTACTTC.